This T cell receptor beta chain originates from a study of T cell repertoires in cytomegalovirus infection. Worth noting for this clonotype: Its cognate antigen is unknown.

TCRdb itself ran the reads through MiXCR, one entry per CDR3 protein. The sample comprises 100,000 to 150,000 distinct CDR3 sequences, over 25% of which are singletons, and about 53% rests with the top ten. This TCR was sampled from a human donor in good health (CMV status not recorded). Some clones in this sample may be carry-over from other donors' samples. The sequences come from CD8+ T cells from cultured PBMCs, collected from culture after CMV antigen stimulation.

The CDR3 DNA reads TGTGCCAGCAGTTTGCTCGATTCACCCCTCCACTTT. As protein: CASSLLDSPLHF. The chain joins TRBV7-9 to TRBJ1-6; the D is unclear. Trimming shortened V by 6 bases and J by 8 bases, and 8 bases separated the two germline ends. Germline V gene data show CDR1 as SEHNR and CDR2 as FQNEAQ (reference sequence). The length of the CDR3 is 12 residues.